This passage covers 3 T cell receptor beta chains from one sample sequenced in a study of blood T cells in healthy people across ages. Through a sample-barcoded 5' primer and a J-beta primer mix, a second PCR was run for about 7 to 12 cycles. TCRdb re-analysed the 5' RACE reads in MiXCR, keeping a single row per CDR3 protein. The sample comprises around 1,600,000 distinct CDR3 sequences, 35% to 45% of which are singletons, and less than 5% rests with the top ten. Sequenced material: blood. All receptors come from a woman aged 18-29 years in good health.

The V gene is TRBV29-1, the J gene TRBJ2-3; 11 bases line up with TRBD1. After removal of 7 bases from V and 0 bases from J, the junction contained 6 bases not matched to a gene. This CDR3 comprises 15 residues. Germline CDR1 SQVTM, CDR2 ANQGSEA. The CDR3 reads CSARTGGYSTDTQYF. The CDR3 coding sequence is TGCAGCGCTCGGACAGGGGGCTATAGCACAGATACGCAGTATTTT.

The sample holds a few counts of this clonotype. V and J are TRBV3-1 and TRBJ2-3; the match to TRBD2 covers 9 bases. Germline V gene data show CDR1 as LGHDT and CDR2 as YNNKEL (reference sequence). CDR3 length: 15 amino acids. V shed 4 bases and J 3 bases; nucleotides not matched to a gene: 5. The CDR3 coding sequence is TGTGCCAGCAGCCGCGGGACTAGCTTAACAGATACGCAGTATTTT. Amino acids: CASSRGTSLTDTQYF.

This clonotype was detected only a few times. The chain has TRBV7-9 and TRBJ2-7, with 11 bases that match TRBD2. Gene TRBJ2-5 matches the end of the DNA better, so the J call may be wrong. Germline V lookup: CDR1 SEHNR, CDR2 FQNEAQ (reference sequence). The CDR3 contains 16 residues. CDR3 region: CASSPPGLAGSETQYF. The CDR3 bases are TGTGCCAGCAGCCCACCTGGACTAGCGGGCTCGGAGACCCAGTACTTC.